This T cell receptor (beta chain) appears in the sequencing data of a study of blood T cell repertoires in COVID-19. At the level of the study: Some COVID-19 samples were acute and others convalescent; all came from the United States, Italy and Spain. PBMCs, B-cell-depleted T cells, or T cells provided the cDNA or gDNA that made up the material.

With V trimmed by 4 bases and J by 3 bases, 5 bases remained unmatched. The CDR3 is 15 amino acids. Germline V gene lookup returns CDR1 SGHNT and CDR2 YYREEE (reference sequence). Produced via immunoSEQ multiplex PCR; TCRdb's table is partial and in-frame only. The sample consists of 150,000 to 200,000 clones, around 85% of them appearing once. This clone was detected once. The chain couples TRBV5-4 to TRBJ1-3; 9 bases line up with TRBD1. Sequenced input: peripheral blood. The receptor comes from a woman aged 55-70 years with acute or convalescent COVID-19. In DNA form, the CDR3 reads TGTGCCAGCAGCAGACAGGGGGTTTATGGAAACACCATATATTTT. It codes for CASSRQGVYGNTIYF.